The 5 T cell receptor beta chains listed next were all sequenced from one sample in a study of T-cell reconstitution after alpha-beta-depleted transplantation in children. Unique molecular identifiers were used in preparing the TCRbeta library. TCRdb passed the PCR reads through MiXCR, listing each CDR3 protein once. This table has 44,000 or so distinct CDR3 sequences, about a tenth appearing once. This sample comprised PBMCs, mostly from graft donor cells, obtained 60 days after TCRalphabeta/CD19-depleted stem cell transplant. The receptors were sampled from a male patient aged 2 to 9 who had a stem cell transplant for chronic granulomatous disease, so the T cells may come from the graft donor.

This clonotype was seen ten or more times. The chain recombines TRBV4-3 with TRBJ2-7; tentatively, D is TRBD1 or TRBD2 (5 bases each). There are 17 residues in the CDR3. Germline CDR1 is LGHNA and CDR2 is YSLEER. V was clipped by 1 base and J by 3 bases, with 19 bases between them. DNA of the CDR3: TGCGCCAGCAGCCAAGTGGGGGTCGGACGGGGAAACTACGAGCAGTACTTC. Amino acids: CASSQVGVGRGNYEQYF.

There are many counts of this clonotype. The rearrangement uses TRBV20-1 and TRBJ2-3; perhaps TRBD2 as D (5 bases). V lost 2 bases and J lost 5, with 20 bases in between. Germline loops: CDR1 DFQATT, CDR2 SNEGSKA (reference sequence). This CDR3 region has 16 residues. The CDR3 loop reads CSARPGGRNRRDTQYF. The CDR3 DNA follows: TGCAGTGCTAGACCGGGCGGGCGTAATCGTCGAGATACGCAGTATTTT.

This clonotype was counted only a few times. The chain uses TRBV18 and TRBJ2-5; 8 bases are a match to TRBD1. From germline, CDR1 is KGHSH and CDR2 LQKENI. The CDR3 has 15 amino acids. Germline trimming cut 2 bases from V and 5 bases from J; bases unmatched to any gene: 7. CDR3 region: CASSPLTGVVETQYF. The DNA for the CDR3 is TGTGCCAGCTCACCATTGACAGGGGTCGTGGAGACCCAGTACTTC.

At least ten counts were recorded for this clonotype. This chain joins TRBV20-1 and TRBJ2-5, with a weak D call TRBD1 (6 bases). The CDR3 consists of 13 residues. Trimming stripped 7 bases from V and 1 base from J, with 13 bases between. Germline V gene sequence: CDR1 DFQATT, CDR2 SNEGSKA (reference sequence). CDR3: CSVLDRSQETQYF. The CDR3 DNA reads TGCAGTGTTCTAGACAGGAGCCAAGAGACCCAGTACTTC.

Comment on this clonotype: This clone may be a read error of a much larger clone one base away. This chain connects TRBV11-2 to TRBJ2-5; D is undetermined. The germline gives CDR1 SGHAT, CDR2 FQNNGV. CDR3 length: 14 residues. For the CDR3, the DNA is TGTGCCAGCAGCTTAGAGGCATGGGTAGAGCCCCAGTACTTC. It is translated as CASSLEAWVEPQYF.